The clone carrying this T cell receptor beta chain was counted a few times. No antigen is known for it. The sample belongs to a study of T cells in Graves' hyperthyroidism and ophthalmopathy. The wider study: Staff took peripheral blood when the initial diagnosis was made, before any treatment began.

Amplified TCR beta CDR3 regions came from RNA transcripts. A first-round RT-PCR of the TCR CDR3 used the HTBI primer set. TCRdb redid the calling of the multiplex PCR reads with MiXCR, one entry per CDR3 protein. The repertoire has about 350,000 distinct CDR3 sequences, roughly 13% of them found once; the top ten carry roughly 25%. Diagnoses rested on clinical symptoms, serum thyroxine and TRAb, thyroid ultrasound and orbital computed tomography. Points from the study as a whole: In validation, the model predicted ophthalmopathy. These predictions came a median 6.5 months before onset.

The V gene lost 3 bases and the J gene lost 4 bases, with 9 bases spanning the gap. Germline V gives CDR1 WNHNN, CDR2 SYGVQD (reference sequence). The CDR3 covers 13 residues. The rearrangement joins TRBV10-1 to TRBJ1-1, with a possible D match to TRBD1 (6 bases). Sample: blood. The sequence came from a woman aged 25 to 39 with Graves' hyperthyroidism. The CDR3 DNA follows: TGCGCCAGCAGTGACCCAGGGGCCACTGAAGCTTTCTTT. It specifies CASSDPGATEAFF.